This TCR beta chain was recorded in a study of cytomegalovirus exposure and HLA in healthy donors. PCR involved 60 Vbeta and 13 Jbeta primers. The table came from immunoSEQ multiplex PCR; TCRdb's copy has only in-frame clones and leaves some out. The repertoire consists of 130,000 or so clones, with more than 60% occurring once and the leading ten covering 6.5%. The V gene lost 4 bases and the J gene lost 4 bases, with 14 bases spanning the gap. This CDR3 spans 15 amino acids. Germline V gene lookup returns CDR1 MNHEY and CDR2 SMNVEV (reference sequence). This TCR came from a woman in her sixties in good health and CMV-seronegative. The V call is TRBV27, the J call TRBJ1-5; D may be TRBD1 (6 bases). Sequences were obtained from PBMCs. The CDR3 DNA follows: TGTGCCAGCAGTTCAGGGGTAGTAGGAAATCAGCCCCAGCATTTT. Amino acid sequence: CASSSGVVGNQPQHF.